Shown below are 27 T cell receptor beta chains from a single sample sequenced in a study of shared clonotypes between healthy human individuals. Profiling relied on immunoSEQ multiplex PCR, and the TCRdb table lists in-frame clones only, not all of them. The top ten hold less than 0.065% of the sample, which has around 600,000 clones, more than 95% seen once. The sample taken for sequencing was naive CD4+ T cells sorted from blood. Described subset: CD45RA+ positively selected. The receptor source for this set is a woman aged 25-40 years in good health.

CDR3 loop: CASSLLGTGGGLAKNIQYF. In nucleotides, the CDR3 is TGCGCCAGCAGCTTGCTAGGGACAGGGGGCGGACTAGCCAAAAACATTCAGTACTTC. The chain has TRBV5-1 and TRBJ2-4; 12 bases fit TRBD1. Trimming took 1 base from V and 0 from J; bases not matched to a gene: 8. The CDR3 totals 19 residues. From germline, CDR1 is SGHRS and CDR2 YFSETQ. Supplemented by reference TRBV5-1 and TRBJ2-4, the full variable domain reads KAGVTQTPRYLIKTRGQQVTLSCSPISGHRSVSWYQQTPGQGLQFLFEYFSETQRNKGNFPGRFSGRQFSNSRSEMNVSTLELGDSALYLCASSLLGTGGGLAKNIQYFGAGTRLSVL.

This chain uses TRBV29-1 with TRBJ2-7, with D perhaps matching TRBD1 or TRBD2 (6 bases each). V lost 7 bases, J lost 4 bases, and 20 bases lay in between. The CDR3 has 14 amino acids. CDR1 and CDR2 from the germline V gene are SQVTM and ANQGSEA. The CDR3 is CSARRGETGYEQYF. CDR3 DNA: TGCAGCGCCCGGAGGGGGGAGACGGGATACGAGCAGTACTTC.

V gene TRBV23-1 combines with J gene TRBJ2-7, with 11 bases lining up with TRBD2. TRBV23-1 falls under the ORF class, with uncertain function. This CDR3 region has 15 residues. V was pared by 10 bases and J by 3 bases, with 11 bases of the junction left unmatched. CDR3 sequence reads: CATCFSGTSGYEQYF. The CDR3 DNA follows: TGCGCCACTTGTTTTTCCGGGACTAGCGGCTACGAGCAGTACTTC.

This rearrangement joins TRBV19 to TRBJ2-5, with 11 bases matching TRBD2. The assigned J gene may be wrong: the sequence end matches TRBJ2-7 better. The CDR3 spans 15 residues. Germline V CDR1 and CDR2: LNHDA, SQIVND (reference sequence). The CDR3 is CASRTGTSGSYEQYF. The CDR3 nucleotides read TGTGCCAGTAGAACCGGGACTAGCGGCTCCTACGAGCAGTACTTC.

This chain joins TRBV28 and TRBJ2-1; 9 bases line up with TRBD2. The CDR3 is made up of 16 amino acids. V lost 1 base and J lost 2; bases outside the gene matches: 3. Germline V gene sequence: CDR1 MDHEN, CDR2 SYDVKM. The CDR3 loop reads CASSLYVAGAYNEQFF. As DNA, the CDR3 is TGTGCCAGCAGTTTATATGTAGCGGGGGCCTACAATGAGCAGTTCTTC.

This chain joins TRBV2 and TRBJ2-1; D gene unclear. CDR3 length equals 11 residues. With 8 bases removed from V and 8 bases from J, the gap between germline ends came to 10 bases. Germline CDR1 and CDR2: SNHLY and FYNNEI. The CDR3 spells CASPDMDEQFF. The CDR3 DNA reads TGTGCCAGCCCCGATATGGATGAGCAGTTCTTC.

The chain has TRBV7-9 and TRBJ2-7; TRBD2 matches 13 bases. V shed 5 bases and J 7 bases; nucleotides not matched to a gene: 8. The CDR3 length is 15 residues. Germline CDR1 reads SEHNR; CDR2 reads FQNEAQ (reference sequence). CDR3 coding DNA: TGTGCCAGCAGCCGAGGGACTAGCGGGAATAGTGAGCAGTACTTC. It yields the protein CASSRGTSGNSEQYF.

The CDR3 sequence is CASSELPSSYNEQFF. CDR3 DNA: TGTGCCAGCAGTGAACTCCCGAGCTCCTACAATGAGCAGTTCTTC. The chain has TRBV2 and TRBJ2-1; D gene ambiguous. The V end was cut by 2 bases, the J end by 0 bases, with 8 bases between. Per the germline V gene, CDR1 is SNHLY and CDR2 is FYNNEI. This CDR3 comprises 15 residues. Based on the CDR3 plus reference TRBV2 and TRBJ2-1, the full variable domain is EPEVTQTPSHQVTQMGQEVILRCVPISNHLYFYWYRQILGQKVEFLVSFYNNEISEKSEIFDDQFSVERPDGSNFTLKIRSTKLEDSAMYFCASSELPSSYNEQFFGPGTRLTVL.

The chain carries TRBV27 and TRBJ1-5; the D gene is possibly TRBD1 (6 bases). Deletions cut 5 bases from V and 2 bases from J, with 16 bases between. This CDR3 has 16 residues. The germline V gene has CDR1 MNHEY and CDR2 SMNVEV (reference sequence). The DNA for the CDR3 is TGTGCCAGCAGTGGGGGGCCGCCCGTTGGCAATCAGCCCCAGCATTTT. Protein: CASSGGPPVGNQPQHF.

This clone appeared once. The V call is TRBV6-6, the J call TRBJ1-5; D is undetermined. Germline CDR1 and CDR2: MNHNY and SVGAGI (reference sequence). Deletions cut 2 bases from V and 5 bases from J, with 10 bases between. This CDR3 comprises 14 residues. CDR3 protein: CASSYAEVYQPQHF. As DNA, the CDR3 is TGTGCCAGCAGTTACGCAGAAGTGTATCAGCCCCAGCATTTT.

V usage is TRBV7-2 and J usage is TRBJ2-5; TRBD1 aligns across 8 bases. The CDR3 runs to 14 residues. The germline gives CDR1 SGHTA, CDR2 FQGNSA. The trim removed 5 bases at V and 3 bases at J, leaving 5 bases unmatched. CDR3 amino acids: CASSPRQGKETQYF. Here the CDR3 DNA reads TGTGCCAGCAGCCCCCGACAGGGGAAAGAGACCCAGTACTTC.

The rearrangement links TRBV18 to TRBJ1-5, with 7 bases fitting TRBD1. Per the germline V gene, CDR1 is KGHSH and CDR2 is LQKENI. This CDR3 has 16 residues. With V trimmed by 4 bases and J by 7 bases, 13 bases remained unmatched. CDR3: CASSLAGGSSWQPQHF. The DNA of the CDR3 is TGTGCCAGCTCACTTGCAGGGGGGTCTTCATGGCAGCCCCAGCATTTT. The whole variable domain, remainder taken from reference TRBV18 and TRBJ1-5, is NAGVMQNPRHLVRRRGQEARLRCSPMKGHSHVYWYRQLPEEGLKFMVYLQKENIIDESGMPKERFSAEFPKEGPSILRIQQVVRGDSAAYFCASSLAGGSSWQPQHFGDGTRLSIL.

The chain employs TRBV6-5 and TRBJ1-1; D not certain. The CDR3 is 15 residues long. The V gene's germline CDR1 is MNHEY and CDR2 SVGAGI. Between the trimmed V and J ends, which lost 2 bases and 4 bases, there was a span of 14 bases. CDR3 sequence: CASSYGKVRGTEAFF. For the CDR3, the DNA is TGTGCCAGCAGTTACGGAAAGGTTCGAGGCACTGAAGCTTTCTTT.

The V and J genes are TRBV5-4 and TRBJ1-2; 8 bases map to TRBD1. This CDR3 spans 13 amino acids. V lost 3 bases, J lost 7 bases, and 5 bases stayed unmatched. Germline-derived CDR1 and CDR2 are SGHNT and YYREEE (reference sequence). CDR3 protein: CASSSTDRVGYTF. CDR3 DNA: TGTGCCAGCAGCTCGACGGACAGGGTTGGCTACACCTTC.

This clone was seen more than once but under ten times. V gene TRBV5-5 combines with J gene TRBJ1-2; possibly TRBD1 for D (5 bases). This CDR3 has 13 residues. V gave up 3 bases and J gave up 5 bases, with 11 bases separating them. CDR1 and CDR2 (germline): SGHKS, YYEKEE (reference sequence). The CDR3 coding sequence is TGTGCCAGCAGCTCCGTTGGGGGGTATGGCTACACCTTC. It is translated as CASSSVGGYGYTF.

The rearrangement uses TRBV30 and TRBJ1-4, with D possibly matching TRBD1 (5 bases). The CDR3 is 16 amino acids. The germline V gene encodes CDR1 GTSNPN and CDR2 SVGIG (reference sequence). Deletions cut 6 bases from V and 6 bases from J, with 23 bases between. The CDR3 sequence: CACPIRRRGGHEKLFF. CDR3 sequence (DNA): TGTGCCTGCCCAATCCGGCGGAGGGGAGGACATGAAAAACTGTTTTTT.

This sequence joins TRBV14 and TRBJ2-1; 8 nucleotides align to TRBD2. V shed 0 bases and J 5 bases; nucleotides not matched to a gene: 3. Germline loops: CDR1 SGHDN, CDR2 FVKESK. The CDR3 runs to 15 residues. The CDR3 bases are TGTGCCAGCAGCCAAGACCTAGCGGGCCACAATGAGCAGTTCTTC. This gives the protein CASSQDLAGHNEQFF.

This chain joins TRBV6-1 and TRBJ2-1, with 12 bases identical to TRBD2. The V gene end was trimmed by 4 bases and the J gene end by 8 bases; junction bases not matched to a gene: 6. Germline V gene data show CDR1 as MNHNS and CDR2 as SASEGT. The CDR3 consists of 15 residues. CDR3 region: CASSGPSGRGYEQFF. CDR3 DNA sequence: TGTGCCAGCAGTGGACCTAGCGGGAGGGGCTATGAGCAGTTCTTC.

This rearrangement joins TRBV6-1 to TRBJ2-7; D unresolved. V lost 6 bases to trimming and J lost 2 bases, with 11 bases between them. The CDR3 consists of 13 residues. Germline V CDR1 and CDR2: MNHNS, SASEGT. Written as DNA, the CDR3 is TGTGCCAGCAGGCCCACTTTCCCCTACGAGCAGTACTTC. Its protein product is CASRPTFPYEQYF.

V and J are TRBV7-8 and TRBJ2-3; TRBD2 matches 10 bases. The germline CDR1 and CDR2 sequences are SGHVS and FQNEAQ. The CDR3 is 18 amino acids. With 1 base clipped from V and 4 bases from J, the junction kept 11 bases outside the gene matches. The CDR3 DNA reads TGTGCCAGCAGCTTAGGGGTGCTAGCGGGAGTAAGCCCAGATACGCAGTATTTT. Translating gives CASSLGVLAGVSPDTQYF.

This chain uses TRBV4-1 with TRBJ2-2; the D gene is possibly TRBD1 (5 bases). Germline V gives CDR1 MGHRA, CDR2 YSYEKL. V was pared by 4 bases and J by 1 base, with 10 bases between. The CDR3 has 15 residues. The CDR3 loop reads CASSRQYLNTGELFF. CDR3 bases: TGCGCCAGCAGCCGACAGTACTTGAACACCGGGGAGCTGTTTTTT.

CDR3 nucleotides: TGTGCCAGCATCTCCGGGACGGCCTCCTACGAGCAGTACTTC. Its translation: CASISGTASYEQYF. The genes are TRBV28 and TRBJ2-7; D is possibly TRBD1 or TRBD2 (5 bases each). V was pared by 7 bases and J by 0 bases, with 13 bases between. The CDR3 is 14 amino acids. CDR1 MDHEN and CDR2 SYDVKM come from the germline V gene.

The rearrangement uses TRBV18 and TRBJ2-7; 12 positions match TRBD2. Germline CDR1 and CDR2: KGHSH and LQKENI. J was trimmed by 1 base and V by 6 bases; bases with no gene match: 4. CDR3 size: 15 residues. CDR3 in DNA: TGTGCCAGCTCCCCAGGACTAGCGGGATCCTACGAGCAGTACTTC. Translating gives CASSPGLAGSYEQYF.

The chain carries TRBV2 and TRBJ1-2; 11 nucleotides line up with TRBD1. V dropped 5 bases and J dropped 4; count of bases not matched to a gene: 3. The CDR3 is 14 amino acids. The V gene's germline CDR1 is SNHLY and CDR2 FYNNEI. The CDR3 loop is CASSPGTGGYGYTF. CDR3 bases: TGTGCCAGCAGTCCCGGGACAGGGGGCTATGGCTACACCTTC.

A note on this clone: Other nucleotide sequences in the sample specify the same CDR3. The V call is TRBV29-1, the J call TRBJ1-5, with 7 bases matching TRBD1. V lost 6 bases, J lost 4 bases, and 3 bases stayed unmatched. Germline CDR1 SQVTM, CDR2 ANQGSEA. The CDR3 runs to 12 residues. The CDR3 DNA sequence: TGCAGCGTACGGGACAGTAATCAGCCCCAGCATTTT. It yields the protein CSVRDSNQPQHF.

The rearrangement uses TRBV10-3 and TRBJ2-7, with D possibly called TRBD1 or TRBD2 (5 bases each). Germline lookup yields CDR1 ENHRY and CDR2 SYGVKD. V gave up 2 bases and J gave up 5 bases, with 16 bases separating them. This CDR3 region has 15 residues. The CDR3 sequence is CAISERASGGDEQYF. CDR3 bases: TGTGCCATCAGTGAGAGGGCTAGTGGGGGAGACGAGCAGTACTTC.

The V and J genes are TRBV6-5 and TRBJ1-5; D is possibly TRBD1 (6 bases). The V end was cut by 2 bases, the J end by 4 bases, with 12 bases between. CDR3 length: 15 amino acids. CDR1 is MNHEY, CDR2 SVGAGI, per germline. The CDR3 coding sequence is TGTGCCAGCAGTTACGCCACAGGGCCGAATCAGCCCCAGCATTTT. As protein: CASSYATGPNQPQHF.